These 21 T cell receptor beta chains were sequenced from one sample in a study of blood T cell repertoires in COVID-19. Only in-frame clones appear in the TCRdb table, and some are missing; sequencing was by immunoSEQ multiplex PCR. The sample lists a few hundred thousand clones; 85% to 90% were seen once. Sequencing used PBMCs or T cells enriched from blood (not recorded which). The origin of the receptors is a woman between 40 and 50 years old who had recovered from COVID-19.

This sequence joins TRBV5-8 and TRBJ2-3; TRBD1 matches at 9 bases. Germline loops: CDR1 SGHTS, CDR2 YDEGEE. Trimming cost V 4 bases and J 5 bases; bases outside gene matches: 8. CDR3 length equals 15 residues. This chain's CDR3 is CASSPDRGGKDTQYF. The CDR3 DNA follows: TGTGCCAGCAGCCCGGACAGGGGAGGGAAAGATACGCAGTATTTT. The full variable domain, in which reference TRBV5-8 and TRBJ2-3 provide the parts outside the CDR3, is EAGVTQSPTHLIKTRGQQATLRCSPISGHTSVYWYQQALGLGLQFLLWYDEGEERNRGNFPPRFSGRQFPNYSSELNVNALELEDSALYLCASSPDRGGKDTQYFGPGTRLTVL.

The chain links TRBV27 to TRBJ1-2; tentative D call: TRBD1 (6 bases). CDR3 length: 16 amino acids. The V end lost 1 base, the J end lost 6 bases, and 18 bases lay between the germline ends. Germline V CDR1 and CDR2: MNHEY, SMNVEV (reference sequence). CDR3 DNA: TGTGCCAGCAGTTTATTTCCCAAGACAGGCCCGCATGGCTACACCTTC. The encoded protein is CASSLFPKTGPHGYTF.

The chain carries TRBV12-5 and TRBJ1-1; D is possibly TRBD1 (5 bases). The CDR3 length is 13 residues. Germline V CDR1 and CDR2: LGHNT, FRNRAP. V lost 6 bases to trimming and J lost 9 bases, with 17 bases between them. The CDR3 protein is CASGWGDPRQAFF. Written as DNA, the CDR3 is TGTGCTAGTGGCTGGGGGGACCCGCGTCAAGCTTTCTTT.

Details on this clone: Different DNA sequences within this sample yield the same CDR3. This chain joins TRBV6-5 and TRBJ2-3; D remains ambiguous. The CDR3 runs to 11 residues. V lost 4 bases, J lost 3 bases, and 2 bases lay in between. CDR1 is MNHEY and CDR2 is SVGAGI in the germline V gene. The CDR3 bases are TGTGCCAGCAGTTCGACAGATACGCAGTATTTT. Translation gives CASSSTDTQYF.

V usage is TRBV24-1 and J usage is TRBJ2-3; a weak D match, TRBD1 (5 bases). The CDR3 is 15 residues long. V was cut by 3 bases and J by 0 bases, with 9 bases left in between. Per germline, CDR1 KGHDR and CDR2 SFDVKD. The CDR3 sequence: CATSDGQESTDTQYF. The CDR3 nucleotides read TGTGCCACCAGTGATGGACAAGAAAGCACAGATACGCAGTATTTT.

This clone was seen just once. V usage is TRBV18 and J usage is TRBJ1-1, with 8 bases identical to TRBD1. V shed 2 bases and J 4 bases; nucleotides not matched to a gene: 6. CDR1 and CDR2 (germline): KGHSH, LQKENI. CDR3 length equals 15 residues. The CDR3 reads CASSPRSGGVTEAFF. Written as DNA, the CDR3 is TGTGCCAGCTCACCAAGATCAGGGGGCGTCACTGAAGCTTTCTTT. Drawing the rest from reference TRBV18 and TRBJ1-1, the complete variable domain is NAGVMQNPRHLVRRRGQEARLRCSPMKGHSHVYWYRQLPEEGLKFMVYLQKENIIDESGMPKERFSAEFPKEGPSILRIQQVVRGDSAAYFCASSPRSGGVTEAFFGQGTRLTVV.

CDR3 DNA sequence: TGTGCCAGCAGCCCAGAGACCGGGGAAGAGACCCAGTACTTC. This sequence encodes CASSPETGEETQYF. The chain is built from TRBV7-9 and TRBJ2-5; tentative D call: TRBD2 (5 bases). Trimming stripped 5 bases from V and 3 bases from J, with 13 bases between. The CDR3 extends over 14 amino acids. Germline CDR1 reads SEHNR; CDR2 reads FQNEAQ (reference sequence).

This clone was picked up a small number of times. The chain employs TRBV7-9 and TRBJ1-2; D not certain. The germline V gene encodes CDR1 SEHNR and CDR2 FQNEAQ (reference sequence). This CDR3 has 12 amino acids. V lost 5 bases and J 5 bases, leaving 9 bases between the germline ends. CDR3 sequence (DNA): TGTGCCAGCAGCCGAGTAGAGTATGGCTACACCTTC. Translation: CASSRVEYGYTF.

The V gene is TRBV19, the J gene TRBJ2-1, with TRBD2 identical over 7 bases. The junction had 3 bases not matched to a gene; V was cut back by 7 bases and J by 3 bases. The CDR3 runs to 13 residues. The germline V gene encodes CDR1 LNHDA and CDR2 SQIVND (reference sequence). CDR3 sequence reads: CASTGDYYNEQFF. The CDR3 nucleotides are TGTGCCAGTACCGGGGACTACTACAATGAGCAGTTCTTC.

CDR3 residues: CASIITGTDTQYF. CDR3 nucleotides: TGTGCCAGCATAATCACCGGTACAGATACGCAGTATTTT. This chain joins TRBV12-3 or TRBV12-4 and TRBJ2-3; D is unclear. Trimming cost V 7 bases and J 3 bases, with 11 bases left between them. This CDR3 region has 13 residues.

V is TRBV20-1 and J is TRBJ2-1; maybe TRBD2 (6 bases). The CDR3 has 18 amino acids. Germline lookup yields CDR1 DFQATT and CDR2 SNEGSKA (reference sequence). The germline V and J ends were trimmed by 3 bases and 2 bases, with 23 bases remaining between them. The CDR3 DNA reads as TGCAGTGCTAGTCGGCGCGGATTCTCCGGGAGTACCTACAATGAGCAGTTCTTC. Its translation: CSASRRGFSGSTYNEQFF.

Turning to this clone: The sample has other DNA sequences that encode this CDR3 too. In nucleotides, the CDR3 is TGTGCCATCAGTGAGTCGGGGGGGAACACTGAAGCTTTCTTT. Translation gives CAISESGGNTEAFF. The rearrangement joins TRBV10-3 to TRBJ1-1; D perhaps matches TRBD1 (5 bases). Per germline, CDR1 ENHRY and CDR2 SYGVKD. V shed 0 bases and J shed 1 base, with 6 bases lying between them. The length of the CDR3 is 14 residues.

The CDR3 protein is CASREQGARAFF. The CDR3 DNA sequence: TGTGCCAGCAGAGAACAGGGGGCGCGGGCTTTCTTT. V usage is TRBV2 and J usage is TRBJ1-1; 9 bases are a match to TRBD1. After removal of 6 bases from V and 11 bases from J, the junction contained 7 bases not matched to a gene. This CDR3 comprises 12 residues. CDR1 is SNHLY and CDR2 is FYNNEI in the germline V gene.

The J gene is TRBJ2-7, the V gene TRBV6-5, with TRBD2 matching 7 bases. Germline V gene lookup returns CDR1 MNHEY and CDR2 SVGAGI. With 1 base clipped from V and 7 bases from J, the junction kept 7 bases outside the gene matches. The CDR3 covers 14 residues. In DNA form, the CDR3 reads TGTGCCAGCAGTTACTTGGCGGGAGCTCGTGAGCAGTACTTC. It specifies CASSYLAGAREQYF.

V is TRBV7-9 and J is TRBJ1-2, with 9 nucleotides matching TRBD1. The CDR3 covers 16 residues. Germline V gives CDR1 SEHNR, CDR2 FQNEAQ (reference sequence). Losses at the gene ends were 5 bases for V and 4 bases for J; bases not matched to a gene: 11. The CDR3 protein is CASSTLRTGESYGYTF. The CDR3 nucleotides are TGTGCCAGCAGCACGCTCCGGACAGGGGAATCCTATGGCTACACCTTC.

The chain couples TRBV4-2 to TRBJ2-7; 9 bases line up with TRBD2. J gave up 3 bases and V 0 bases, and 15 bases lay outside the gene matches. CDR1 LGHNA and CDR2 YNFKEQ come from the germline V gene. This CDR3 has 19 amino acids. The CDR3 spells CASSQDSLWAGGSFYEQYF. CDR3 sequence (DNA): TGTGCCAGCAGCCAAGATAGTTTGTGGGCGGGAGGGTCGTTCTACGAGCAGTACTTC.

This rearrangement joins TRBV5-4 to TRBJ2-2, with D perhaps TRBD2 (6 bases). V was clipped by 8 bases and J by 6 bases, with 14 bases between them. The CDR3 has 13 amino acids. CDR1 is SGHNT and CDR2 is YYREEE in the germline V gene (reference sequence). CDR3 sequence (DNA): TGTGCCAGGAGCAAGGAGGGGTCCGGGGAGCTGTTTTTT. Protein: CARSKEGSGELFF. The full variable domain, its missing parts supplied by reference TRBV5-4 and TRBJ2-2, is ETGVTQSPTHLIKTRGQQVTLRCSSQSGHNTVSWYQQALGQGPQFIFQYYREEENGRGNFPPRFSGLQFPNYSSELNVNALELDDSALYLCARSKEGSGELFFGEGSRLTVL.

This chain connects TRBV9 to TRBJ2-5; TRBD2 aligns across 15 bases. The CDR3 runs to 16 residues. Germline V gives CDR1 SGDLS, CDR2 YYNGEE. Losses at the gene ends were 3 bases for V and 5 bases for J; bases not matched to a gene: 5. CDR3 bases: TGTGCCAGCAGCGCGAGAGGGACTAGCGGGAGGGAGACCCAGTACTTC. Amino acids: CASSARGTSGRETQYF.

This clone came up a few times. The V gene is TRBV2, the J gene TRBJ2-7, with D possibly TRBD1 on 7 matching bases. CDR3 length: 15 amino acids. Trimming stripped 5 bases from V and 2 bases from J, with 16 bases between. Germline values: CDR1 SNHLY, CDR2 FYNNEI. As DNA, the CDR3 is TGTGCCAGCAGTCCAGACAGGGAGGTCACCTACGAGCAGTACTTC. Protein product: CASSPDREVTYEQYF.

The table lists this clone with a count of one. The J gene is TRBJ2-7, the V gene TRBV3-1 (or the pseudogene TRBV3-2); TRBD1 agrees at 8 bases. The germline gives CDR1 LGHDT, CDR2 YNNKEL (reference sequence). This CDR3 spans 15 amino acids. Unmatched junction bases numbered 9, after V lost 4 bases and J lost 4 bases. The CDR3 loop is CASSPAPGGGYEQYF. DNA of the CDR3: TGTGCCAGCAGCCCCGCCCCAGGGGGCGGGTACGAGCAGTACTTC.

The gene calls are TRBV5-4 and TRBJ1-1; the D is unclear. This CDR3 has 13 amino acids. The V end was cut by 6 bases, the J end by 0 bases, with 9 bases between. Germline V gene lookup returns CDR1 SGHNT and CDR2 YYREEE (reference sequence). The CDR3 protein is CASTTQMNTEAFF. DNA of the CDR3: TGTGCCAGCACCACACAGATGAACACTGAAGCTTTCTTT.